This paragraph covers one T cell receptor beta chain sequence. The target antigen is unknown. The time point denotes: recipient sample about 28 days before transplant, after cytoreduction. Samples: about 28 days before transplant, then days 30, 100 and 180 after. TCRdb's copy holds only in-frame clones and misses some; the assay was immunoSEQ multiplex PCR. The data show 45,000 to 60,000 clones, 80% to 90% seen once. The data were taken from a study of T cell clonotyping in hematopoietic cell transplantation. The overall study: Pretransplant recipient samples were taken after cytoreduction. Whole-study findings and limits: Broader posttransplant TCR repertoire diversity was predicted by graft donor and pretransplant recipient Inverse Simpson Index values.

The germline V gene has CDR1 MGHRA and CDR2 YSYEKL. Trimming stripped 1 base from V and 0 bases from J, with 4 bases between. The CDR3 contains 15 residues. This TCR was sampled from a man aged 60 to 75 with biphenotypic leukemia. Some clones in this sample may be carry-over from other donors' samples. This sample comprised peripheral blood mononuclear cells, obtained before stem cell transplant. The chain couples TRBV4-1 to TRBJ2-6; D not resolved. The CDR3 protein is CASSQVFSGANVLTF. CDR3 in DNA: TGCGCCAGCAGCCAAGTTTTCTCTGGGGCCAACGTCCTGACTTTC.